Sequencing of this TCR beta chain was carried out in a study of brain T cells in children with intractable seizures. On this clone: The antigen remains undetermined.

Whole-study results and caveats: Absence of clones before surgery may stem from lower sequencing depth.

This CDR3 region has 13 residues. Trimming left V 3 bases short and J 4 bases short, with 9 bases between. The sequenced cases were selected for having the highest brain T cell transcript signatures. Before surgery, patients took at least one anti-epileptic drug. Profiling relied on immunoSEQ multiplex PCR, and the TCRdb table lists in-frame clones only, not all of them. Here the sample spans 80,000 or so clones, 85% to 95% being singletons. This TCR was sampled from a boy under two years old with tuberous sclerosis and intractable seizures. The chain uses TRBV12-3 or TRBV12-4 and TRBJ1-1; D is perhaps TRBD1 (5 bases). The input for sequencing was peripheral blood, taken at surgery. The CDR3 DNA follows: TGTGCCAGCAGTTTTTATGGGGGCACTGAAGCTTTCTTT. The encoded protein is CASSFYGGTEAFF.